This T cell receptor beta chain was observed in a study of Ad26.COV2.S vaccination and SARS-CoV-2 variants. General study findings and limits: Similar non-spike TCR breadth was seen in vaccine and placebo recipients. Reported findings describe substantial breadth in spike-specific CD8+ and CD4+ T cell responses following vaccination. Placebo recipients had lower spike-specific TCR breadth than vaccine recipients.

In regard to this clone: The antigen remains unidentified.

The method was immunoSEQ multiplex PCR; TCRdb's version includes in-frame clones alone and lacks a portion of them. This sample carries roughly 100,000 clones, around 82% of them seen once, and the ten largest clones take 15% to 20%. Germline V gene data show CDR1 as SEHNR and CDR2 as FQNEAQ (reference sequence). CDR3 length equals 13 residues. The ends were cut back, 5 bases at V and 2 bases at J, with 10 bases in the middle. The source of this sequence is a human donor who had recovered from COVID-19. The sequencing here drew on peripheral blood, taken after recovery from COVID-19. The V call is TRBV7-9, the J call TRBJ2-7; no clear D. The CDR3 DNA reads TGTGCCAGCAGCACAAAAGGTGCCTACGAGCAGTACTTC. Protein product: CASSTKGAYEQYF. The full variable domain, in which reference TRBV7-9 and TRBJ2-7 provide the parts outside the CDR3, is DTGVSQNPRHKITKRGQNVTFRCDPISEHNRLYWYRQTLGQGPEFLTYFQNEAQLEKSRLLSDRFSAERPKGSFSTLEIQRTEQGDSAMYLCASSTKGAYEQYFGPGTRLTVT.